The rows below give T cell receptor beta chains drawn from one sample of a study of regulatory dendritic cells for organ transplantation. Repertoires were generated with immunoSEQ multiplex PCR, while TCRdb's copy carries only in-frame clones and drops some. The sample records 20,000 or so clones, approximately 79% being singletons. These receptors have no identified antigens. The specimen sequenced was memory CD4+ T cells from blood cultured with regulatory dendritic cells. The receptor source for this set is a human donor in good health. The CDR3 runs from the conserved cysteine through the conserved F or W. A D gene is named only where the DNA matches it firmly. The size field is filled for only some rows; it gives once, few, many or a size class.

TRBJ1-2 TRBD1 NA TRBV27 TGTGCCAGCAGGCCCCCCTCGGGACAGGGCTTATCTAACTATGGCTACACCTTC CASRPPSGQGLSNYGYTF
TRBJ2-7 TRBD1 NA TRBV2 TGTGCCAGCAGTGAGACAGGGATCGAGCAGTACTTC CASSETGIEQYF
TRBJ2-5 TRBD2 NA TRBV5-4 TGTGCCAGCAGTTCGTACCAGCGGGGGGCCCTAGATCAGACCCAGTACTTC CASSSYQRGALDQTQYF
TRBJ2-3 TRBD2 NA TRBV10-3 TGTGCCATCAGTGAGTCTCTAGCGGGCCGGTCAGATACGCAGTATTTT CAISESLAGRSDTQYF
TRBJ1-4 NA NA TRBV19 TGTGCCAGTAGTCACCAGACCCCGGGGAATGAAAAACTGTTTTTT CASSHQTPGNEKLFF
TRBJ2-7 NA once TRBV30 TGTGCCTGGAGTGTAACCGGAGGGGGCGCGAACTACGAGCAGTACTTC CAWSVTGGGANYEQYF
TRBJ2-7 NA NA TRBV28 TGTGCCAGCAGCTCGGCTTCGACCTCCTACGAGCAGTACTTC CASSSASTSYEQYF
TRBJ1-2 TRBD1 once TRBV6-5 TGTGCCAGCAGACTGGACAGGGGGCAAGGTGGCTACACCTTC CASRLDRGQGGYTF
TRBJ2-1 TRBD2 NA TRBV19 TGTGCCAGTAGTATAGCCCGGACTAGCGGGTGGCATGAGCAGTTCTTC CASSIARTSGWHEQFF
TRBJ2-1 NA NA TRBV7-7 TGTGCTAGCAGCTTAGTGCAGGGCTATGAGCAGTTCTTC CASSLVQGYEQFF
TRBJ2-5 NA NA TRBV4-2 TGTGCCAGCAGCCAAGATGGGACAAGCTTCGACGAGACCCAGTACTTC CASSQDGTSFDETQYF
TRBJ2-3 TRBD2 once TRBV2 TGTGCCAGCAGTGTTTTCGGGGGGGATACGCAGTATTTT CASSVFGGDTQYF
TRBJ1-3 TRBD1 NA TRBV30 TGTGCCTGGGACAGGGGCTCTGGAAACACCATATATTTT CAWDRGSGNTIYF
TRBJ2-5 NA NA TRBV30 TGTGCCTGGAGTGTTGTATCGGGCTCGACGACCCAGTACTTC CAWSVVSGSTTQYF
TRBJ2-5 TRBD1 medium-sized TRBV28 TGTGCCAGCAGACCCGACAGGGTGGGGGAGACCCAGTACTTC CASRPDRVGETQYF
TRBJ2-3 TRBD1 few TRBV12-5 TGTGCTAGTGGGCCGGGGACAGTAGGCGCAGATACGCAGTATTTT CASGPGTVGADTQYF
TRBJ2-7 TRBD1 NA TRBV30 TGTGCCGGGGGTTCGTTCGGGGACAGCTCCTACGAGCAGTACTTC CAGGSFGDSSYEQYF
TRBJ2-7 NA few TRBV9 TGTGCCAGCAGCGTAGCCCCAGGGGCGACCTACGAGCAGTACTTC CASSVAPGATYEQYF
TRBJ1-2 NA NA TRBV30 TGTGCCTGGAGCGAAAAGCAAGCCAGAAAGCGGGGTGGCTACACCTTC CAWSEKQARKRGGYTF
TRBJ1-3 NA NA TRBV18 TGTGCCAGCTCACCTTCGGGCGCGAGCTCTGGAAACACCATATATTTT CASSPSGASSGNTIYF
TRBJ2-7 TRBD2 NA TRBV28 TGTGCCAGCAGTTCCTTAATCGCAATTAGCGGGAGTCTCTACGAGCAGTACTTC CASSSLIAISGSLYEQYF
TRBJ2-7 NA NA TRBV10-3 TGTGCCATCAGTGATCTCCTTTCCTACGAGCAGTACTTC CAISDLLSYEQYF
TRBJ1-2 TRBD1 few TRBV19 TGTGCCAGTGCCACCGGGACAGGGACGTATGGCTACACCTTC CASATGTGTYGYTF
TRBJ2-1 NA NA TRBV30 TGTGCCTGGACAGACTACAATGAGCAGTTCTTC CAWTDYNEQFF
TRBJ2-7 NA medium-sized TRBV19 TGTGCCAGTAGTATCCAGGCCGGGAGCCACGAGCAGTACTTC CASSIQAGSHEQYF
TRBJ1-2 NA NA TRBV7-2 TGTGCCAGCAGGGATAGGACGCTTCCGGTAACTAACTATGGCTACACCTTC CASRDRTLPVTNYGYTF
TRBJ1-4 NA once TRBV30 TGTGCCTGGAAAGGAGTCAGTACTAATGAAAAACTGTTTTTT CAWKGVSTNEKLFF
TRBJ1-3 NA NA TRBV18 TGTGCCAGCTCACGCGAGAGGGAGACGGGGCCTGGAAACACCATATATTTT CASSRERETGPGNTIYF
TRBJ2-5 NA NA TRBV9 TGTGCCAGCAGCGTCACGGTCAGGGGTTTTGAGACCCAGTACTTC CASSVTVRGFETQYF
TRBJ1-6 TRBD1 NA TRBV7-3 TGTGCCAGCAGCTTAAGGGGCGGGACAGATTCTTTTTATAATTCACCCCTCCACTTT CASSLRGGTDSFYNSPLHF
TRBJ2-1 NA NA TRBV15 TGTGCCACCAGCAGAGTTCCCTCCAATGAGCAGTTCTTC CATSRVPSNEQFF
TRBJ2-1 NA NA TRBV20-1 TGCAGTGCTATCAAAGCGGAGCAGTTCTTC CSAIKAEQFF
TRBJ1-1 NA NA TRBV7-2 TGTGCCAGCAGCTTCTCGGGCGGAAACACTGAAGCTTTCTTT CASSFSGGNTEAFF
TRBJ2-1 TRBD1 NA TRBV23-1 TGCGCCAGCAGTCATGCCGTGGGACAGGGGGCGTTGAATGAGCAGTTCTTC CASSHAVGQGALNEQFF
TRBJ2-7 NA NA TRBV6-6 TGTGCCAGCAGTTACTCGGAGGTCTACGAGCAGTACTTC CASSYSEVYEQYF
TRBJ2-3 NA NA TRBV28 TGTGCCAGCACTAGGGGTCCCGGACCGGGGTACACAGATACGCAGTATTTT CASTRGPGPGYTDTQYF
TRBJ1-2 TRBD1 NA TRBV4-3 TGCGCCAGCAGCCAAGATATCGGGACAGGGAAGTATGGCTACACCTTC CASSQDIGTGKYGYTF
TRBJ2-1 NA NA TRBV27 TGTGCCAGCAGGAGGGACCACTACAATGAGCAGTTCTTC CASRRDHYNEQFF
TRBJ2-3 TRBD1 NA TRBV7-2 TGTGCCAGCAGCTCAAACAGGGGCGCGGGAGATACGCAGTATTTT CASSSNRGAGDTQYF
TRBJ1-2 NA few TRBV7-8 TGTGCCAGCAGCTTGTCGGTGCTCAGGGGTCATACCTATGGCTACACCTTC CASSLSVLRGHTYGYTF
TRBJ2-2 NA NA TRBV30 TGTGCCTGGACGGCCAACACCGGGGAGCTGTTTTTT CAWTANTGELFF
TRBJ2-1 TRBD2 few TRBV7-3 TGTGCCAGCAGCTTAATGGGGGGGTCTGGCCGTGAGCAGTTCTTC CASSLMGGSGREQFF
TRBJ2-3 TRBD2 NA TRBV11-1 TGTGCCAGCAGTCTACAGACTAGCGGGGGGGCAGATACGCAGTATTTT CASSLQTSGGADTQYF
TRBJ2-1 NA once TRBV10-2 TGCGCCAGCAGTGAGTATACGGGAGCGCCAGTGTACAATGAGCAGTTCTTC CASSEYTGAPVYNEQFF
TRBJ2-5 NA NA TRBV14 TGTGCCAGCAGCCAGGCGGAGACCCAGTACTTC CASSQAETQYF
TRBJ2-7 TRBD1 NA TRBV6-1 TGTGCCAGCAGTACTGGACAGGAAGGTCTCTACGAGCAGTACTTC CASSTGQEGLYEQYF
TRBJ2-2 NA NA TRBV6-4 TGTGCCAGCAGAACTGGGACGGACACCGGGGAGCTGTTTTTT CASRTGTDTGELFF
TRBJ1-1 TRBD1 NA TRBV4-3 TGCGCCAGCAGCCTCATTTGGACAGGGGACACTGAAGCTTTCTTT CASSLIWTGDTEAFF
TRBJ1-5 NA few TRBV28 TGTGCCAGCAGACGTGACGGACTAACAGGGAACCCCCAGCATTTT CASRRDGLTGNPQHF